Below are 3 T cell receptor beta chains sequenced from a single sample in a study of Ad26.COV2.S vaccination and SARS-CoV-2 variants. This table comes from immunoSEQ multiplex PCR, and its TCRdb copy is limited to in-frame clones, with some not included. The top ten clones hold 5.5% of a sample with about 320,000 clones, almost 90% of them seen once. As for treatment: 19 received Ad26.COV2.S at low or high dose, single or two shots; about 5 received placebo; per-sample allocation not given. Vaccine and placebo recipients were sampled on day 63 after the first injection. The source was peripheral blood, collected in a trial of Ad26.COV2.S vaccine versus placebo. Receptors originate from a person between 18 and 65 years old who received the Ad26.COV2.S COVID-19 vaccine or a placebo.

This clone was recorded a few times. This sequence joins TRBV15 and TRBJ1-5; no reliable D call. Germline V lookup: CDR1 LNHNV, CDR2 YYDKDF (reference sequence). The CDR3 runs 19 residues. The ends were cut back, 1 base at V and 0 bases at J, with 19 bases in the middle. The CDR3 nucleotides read TGTGCCACCAGCAGAGGGTATGGAGACTCCAGAAGTAGCAATCAGCCCCAGCATTTT. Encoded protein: CATSRGYGDSRSSNQPQHF.

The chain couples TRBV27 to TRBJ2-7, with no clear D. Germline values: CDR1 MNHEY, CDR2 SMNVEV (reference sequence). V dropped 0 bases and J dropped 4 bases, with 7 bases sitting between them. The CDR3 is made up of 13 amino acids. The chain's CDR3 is CASSLSWGYEQYF. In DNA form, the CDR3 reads TGTGCCAGCAGTTTATCTTGGGGTTACGAGCAGTACTTC.

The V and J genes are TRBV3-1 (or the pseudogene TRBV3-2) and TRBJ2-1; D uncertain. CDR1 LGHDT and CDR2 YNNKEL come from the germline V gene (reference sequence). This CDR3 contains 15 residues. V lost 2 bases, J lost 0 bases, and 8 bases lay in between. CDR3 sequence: CASSQSRYSYNEQFF. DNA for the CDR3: TGTGCCAGCAGCCAATCCCGGTACTCCTACAATGAGCAGTTCTTC.